This passage covers 22 T cell receptor beta chains from one sample sequenced in a study of early T cells in non-severe SARS-CoV-2 infection. TCRdb reanalysed the 5' RACE reads using MiXCR and keeps one entry per CDR3 protein. The sample contains 60,000 or so distinct CDR3 sequences, approximately 10% of which appear only once. This specimen was whole blood, taken at baseline. The source of these receptors is an adult who was a healthcare worker with PCR-confirmed SARS-CoV-2 infection or an uninfected control (not recorded which).

The sample holds a few counts of this clonotype. Here the CDR3 DNA reads TGTGCCAGCAGTTTATGGGGGCAGTTCTTC. It encodes CASSLWGQFF. This chain uses TRBV12-3 or TRBV12-4 with TRBJ2-1; D gene ambiguous. Between the trimmed V and J ends, which lost 2 bases and 12 bases, there was a span of 5 bases. This CDR3 is built from 10 residues.

The DNA for the CDR3 is TGTGCCAGCAGTTCGAACACCAGGGGTTTAACCAAAAACATTCAGTACTTC. Amino acids: CASSSNTRGLTKNIQYF. The chain carries TRBV6-2 or TRBV6-3 and TRBJ2-4, with TRBD1 as a possible D gene (6 bases). V shed 4 bases and J shed 2 bases, with 18 bases lying between them. Germline lookup yields CDR1 MNHEY and CDR2 SVGEGT. There are 17 residues in the CDR3.

This clonotype came up a few times. The chain couples TRBV29-1 to TRBJ2-1, with TRBD2 as a possible D gene (6 bases). Germline CDR1 SQVTM, CDR2 ANQGSEA. Trimming removed 2 bases at V and 7 bases at J, with 24 bases between. The CDR3 sequence is 17 residues long. The CDR3: CSVEIVPGTPAGNEQFF. The CDR3 DNA sequence: TGCAGCGTTGAAATCGTACCCGGGACTCCCGCGGGGAATGAGCAGTTCTTC.

This clonotype was recorded many times. The J gene is TRBJ2-1, the V gene TRBV20-1, with D tentatively TRBD1 (5 bases). The V gene lost 2 bases and the J gene lost 8 bases, with 10 bases spanning the gap. From germline, CDR1 is DFQATT and CDR2 SNEGSKA (reference sequence). The CDR3 is 12 residues long. The CDR3 here is CSARQGSYEQFF. Here the CDR3 DNA reads TGCAGTGCTAGACAGGGTAGCTATGAGCAGTTCTTC.

This clonotype occurred a few times. CDR3 region: CASSFLEGGNQPQHF. As DNA, the CDR3 is TGTGCCAGCAGTTTTTTGGAGGGGGGCAATCAGCCCCAGCATTTT. This chain connects TRBV6-2 or TRBV6-3 to TRBJ1-5, with D possibly matching TRBD1 (6 bases). The CDR3 covers 15 residues. Trimming stripped 4 bases from V and 2 bases from J, with 12 bases between. CDR1 and CDR2 (germline): MNHEY, SVGEGT.

This clonotype was seen a few times. The V call is TRBV11-2, the J call TRBJ2-7; no firm D call. The V gene's germline CDR1 is SGHAT and CDR2 FQNNGV. The V end lost 0 bases, the J end lost 5 bases, and 17 bases lay between the germline ends. The CDR3 length is 16 residues. This CDR3 is CASSLEAAGFRDEQYF. Written as DNA, the CDR3 is TGTGCCAGCAGCTTAGAGGCGGCAGGCTTTCGGGACGAGCAGTACTTC.

The chain carries TRBV29-1 and TRBJ2-2; possibly TRBD1 for D (7 bases). The length of the CDR3 is 12 residues. CDR1 is SQVTM and CDR2 is ANQGSEA in the germline V gene. Trimming took 7 bases from V and 6 from J, leaving 12 bases between them. Here the CDR3 DNA reads TGCAGCGGGACTACAGGGGCCGGGGAGCTGTTTTTT. Encoded protein: CSGTTGAGELFF.

This chain joins TRBV27 and TRBJ1-5, with D perhaps TRBD1 (5 bases). In germline, CDR1 is MNHEY, CDR2 SMNVEV (reference sequence). This CDR3 comprises 14 residues. V was shortened by 5 bases and J by 5 bases, with 13 bases between the two germline ends. The CDR3 bases are TGTGCCAGCAGTCAGGGCCCGATTTATCAGCCCCAGCATTTT. It encodes CASSQGPIYQPQHF.

Notes on this clonotype: The junction and the germline gene differ at one end; a read error may be behind it. CDR3 coding DNA: TGTGCCTGCAGCTCACCCGCGGGAACCTACGAGCAGTACTTC. Translated: CACSSPAGTYEQYF. This rearrangement joins TRBV11-3 to TRBJ2-7; the D gene is possibly TRBD2 (6 bases). CDR3 length equals 14 residues. Germline lookup yields CDR1 SGHNT and CDR2 YENEEA.

In its sample, this clonotype was seen many times. The V gene is TRBV7-8, the J gene TRBJ2-3, with a tentative D call TRBD2 (5 bases). V lost 1 base to trimming and J lost 0 bases, with 14 bases between them. Germline V lookup: CDR1 SGHVS, CDR2 FQNEAQ. This CDR3 is built from 17 residues. Written as DNA, the CDR3 is TGTGCCAGCAGCTTAGAACGCCCGGGATTTAGCACAGATACGCAGTATTTT. It translates to CASSLERPGFSTDTQYF.

The chain uses TRBV20-1 and TRBJ1-3, with unresolved D. The length of the CDR3 is 16 residues. V shed 6 bases and J shed 6 bases, with 24 bases lying between them. Germline CDR1 is DFQATT and CDR2 is SNEGSKA (reference sequence). CDR3 DNA sequence: TGCAGTGCCCCGTATCCCTCGGATTCCGTCGAAAACACCATATATTTT. Its translation is CSAPYPSDSVENTIYF.

At least ten counts were recorded for this clonotype. This chain joins TRBV1 and TRBJ2-5; the table assigns TRBD1, which was not confirmed against the DNA. TRBV1 is a pseudogene locus. The CDR3 has 13 residues. CDR3 sequence (DNA): TGCACCAGCAGCCAATCGACAGAAGAGACCCAGTACTTC. It specifies CTSSQSTEETQYF.

The CDR3 region is CASSRGQGQPQHF. CDR3 coding DNA: TGTGCCAGCAGCCGGGGGCAGGGTCAGCCCCAGCATTTT. The V and J genes are TRBV6-5 and TRBJ1-5; D is perhaps TRBD1 (6 bases). V was shortened by 6 bases and J by 6 bases, with 12 bases between the two germline ends. The CDR3 extends over 13 amino acids. Germline assignment: CDR1 MNHEY and CDR2 SVGAGI.

The sample holds many counts of this clonotype. The chain joins TRBV2 to TRBJ2-3; D possibly corresponds to TRBD2 (6 bases). Germline V gene data show CDR1 as SNHLY and CDR2 as FYNNEI. CDR3 length: 15 residues. Between the trimmed V and J ends, which lost 7 bases and 4 bases, there was a span of 18 bases. The CDR3 loop is CASTQQGGDSDTQYF. In DNA form, the CDR3 reads TGTGCCAGCACTCAGCAGGGCGGGGACTCAGATACGCAGTATTTT.

This clonotype turned up a few times. The chain joins TRBV6-2 or TRBV6-3 to TRBJ2-7, with 10 bases fitting TRBD1. The length of the CDR3 is 15 residues. J lost 5 bases, V lost 6 bases, and 10 bases had no gene match. Germline V gives CDR1 MNHEY, CDR2 SVGEGT. The CDR3 is CASSRFGQGVNEQYF. The CDR3 DNA is TGTGCCAGCAGCCGCTTTGGACAGGGGGTAAACGAGCAGTACTTC.

This clonotype was detected a few times. The genes are TRBV20-1 and TRBJ1-4; D unclear. V lost 3 bases and J 7 bases, leaving 12 bases between the germline ends. Looked up from germline, CDR1 is DFQATT and CDR2 is SNEGSKA (reference sequence). This CDR3 has 13 residues. The CDR3 here is CSASGQTSEKLFF. CDR3 bases: TGCAGTGCTAGTGGGCAAACGAGTGAAAAACTGTTTTTT.

J is TRBJ2-7 and V is TRBV12-3 or TRBV12-4; 8 bases are shared with TRBD1. V gave up 8 bases and J gave up 1 base; unmatched junction bases: 7. The CDR3 sequence is 14 residues long. The CDR3 loop is CASGQGPESYEQYF. The CDR3 region has the DNA TGTGCCAGCGGACAGGGACCCGAGTCCTACGAGCAGTACTTC.

The chain uses TRBV5-6 and TRBJ1-2; 7 bases align to TRBD1. The V gene's germline CDR1 is SGHDT and CDR2 YYEEEE. Losses at the gene ends were 5 bases for V and 8 bases for J; bases not matched to a gene: 12. The CDR3 runs to 14 residues. In nucleotides, the CDR3 is TGTGCCAGCAGGATTCAACAGGGGCTCGGCGGCTACACCTTC. This encodes CASRIQQGLGGYTF.

This chain links TRBV6-5 with TRBJ2-7; a possible D gene is TRBD1 (5 bases). Looked up from germline, CDR1 is MNHEY and CDR2 is SVGAGI. Between the trimmed V and J ends, which lost 7 bases and 5 bases, there was a span of 21 bases. The CDR3 has 15 amino acids. CDR3 loop: CASTSSGLLSHEQYF. The CDR3 DNA is TGTGCCAGCACCTCTTCAGGGTTATTGTCACACGAGCAGTACTTC.

This clonotype was counted a few times. The chain recombines TRBV15 with TRBJ2-5; 8 bases match TRBD2. There are 13 residues in the CDR3. Germline V gene sequence: CDR1 LNHNV, CDR2 YYDKDF (reference sequence). After removal of 3 bases from V and 4 bases from J, the junction contained 1 base not matched to a gene. The CDR3 sequence is CATSSSGVETQYF. In nucleotides, the CDR3 is TGTGCCACCAGCAGTAGCGGGGTAGAGACCCAGTACTTC.

The rearrangement uses TRBV20-1 and TRBJ1-2; 9 positions agree with TRBD1. Germline values: CDR1 DFQATT, CDR2 SNEGSKA (reference sequence). The V gene end was trimmed by 3 bases and the J gene end by 3 bases; junction bases not matched to a gene: 2. This CDR3 spans 13 amino acids. CDR3 loop: CSASGTGYYGYTF. CDR3 nucleotide sequence: TGCAGTGCTAGTGGGACAGGGTACTATGGCTACACCTTC.

There are a few counts of this clonotype. The CDR3 nucleotides read TGTGCCAGCAGTGAACACGGGGGCTCGGGGTCCGAGCAGTACTTC. This encodes CASSEHGGSGSEQYF. The V and J genes are TRBV6-1 and TRBJ2-7; D tentatively reads TRBD1 or TRBD2 (6 bases each). Per the germline V gene, CDR1 is MNHNS and CDR2 is SASEGT. Trimming left V 2 bases short and J 6 bases short, with 17 bases between. CDR3 length: 15 amino acids.